These T cell receptor beta chains were read from a single sample in a study of cytomegalovirus exposure and HLA in healthy donors. Profiled with immunoSEQ multiplex PCR; TCRdb holds only in-frame clones, not every one. Of around 110,000 clones in the sample, 79% were seen once. Sequenced input: PBMCs. These receptor sequences come from a woman between 18 and 30 years old in good health and CMV-seropositive. Each CDR3 is given with its conserved first and last residue. A D gene is named only where the DNA matches it firmly. Where a row states a size, it is once, few, many or the class of an expanded clone; other rows omit it.

j_gene | v_gene | abundance | d_gene | CDR3nt | CDR3aa
TRBJ1-5 | TRBV7-8 | NA | TRBD1 | TGTGCCAGCAGCTGGGGGACAGGGGTTTATAGCAATCAGCCCCAGCATTTT | CASSWGTGVYSNQPQHF
TRBJ2-7 | TRBV5-1 | few | NA | TGCGCCAGCAGCTTGGCCAATAGCGGAACCTACGAGCAGTACTTC | CASSLANSGTYEQYF
TRBJ1-2 | TRBV9 | NA | NA | TGTGCCAGCAGCGTAGCCTGGAGGGGCGCCAATGGCTACACCTTC | CASSVAWRGANGYTF
TRBJ2-7 | TRBV9 | NA | NA | TGTGCCAGCAGCATACACCATTTGATGGGGAGTGAGCAGTACTTC | CASSIHHLMGSEQYF
TRBJ2-1 | TRBV25-1 | once | TRBD2 | TGTGCCAGCAGTGAAGTAGCGGGAGTCCCCTACAATGAGCAGTTCTTC | CASSEVAGVPYNEQFF
TRBJ1-4 | TRBV5-4 | NA | NA | TGTGCCAGCAGCACGGGGGGGTACGATGAAAAACTGTTTTTT | CASSTGGYDEKLFF
TRBJ1-2 | TRBV11-2 | NA | NA | TGTGCCAGCAGCTTAGCCAGGGTAGGCTATGGCTACACCTTC | CASSLARVGYGYTF
TRBJ1-2 | TRBV30 | once | NA | TGTGCCTGGAGCCGGACAGCTATTAACTATGGCTACACCTTC | CAWSRTAINYGYTF
TRBJ1-2 | TRBV28 | NA | TRBD1 | TGTGCCAGCAGTTTCCGAGGGGGCGACTATGGCTACACCTTC | CASSFRGGDYGYTF
TRBJ1-1 | TRBV5-1 | NA | NA | TGCGCCAGCAGCACCGGGACACAGAACACTGAAGCTTTCTTT | CASSTGTQNTEAFF
TRBJ2-2 | TRBV19 | NA | NA | TGTGCCAGTAGAATCACAGGGTCCACCGGGGAGCTGTTTTTT | CASRITGSTGELFF
TRBJ1-1 | TRBV6-5 | NA | NA | TGTGCCAGCAGTTACTCTTCCGCGGGGACGAACACTGAAGCTTTCTTT | CASSYSSAGTNTEAFF
TRBJ2-7 | TRBV4-1 | NA | TRBD2 | TGCGCCAGCAGCCAAGATCATCCGGGGAGGGTCTACGAGCAGTACTTC | CASSQDHPGRVYEQYF
TRBJ1-1 | TRBV18 | NA | NA | TGTGCCAGCTCAATCACAAGAGGGCCCGAAGCTTTCTTT | CASSITRGPEAFF
TRBJ2-2 | TRBV10-1 | NA | TRBD2 | TGCGCCAGCAGGGGAGGGCGAGTCGACGGGGAGCTGTTTTTT | CASRGGRVDGELFF
TRBJ2-7 | TRBV5-1 | NA | TRBD1 | TGCGCCAGCAGCTACGGAACCGGGACAGGCTACGAGCAGTACTTC | CASSYGTGTGYEQYF
TRBJ2-7 | TRBV7-9 | NA | NA | TGTGCCAGCAGCTTAGAGGGGGTGGGGGCCTACGAGCAGTACTTC | CASSLEGVGAYEQYF
TRBJ2-5 | TRBV18 | NA | TRBD2 | TGTGCCAGCTCACCGACACGAGGGACTAGCGGGAGGGCATTAGAAGAGACCCAGTACTTC | CASSPTRGTSGRALEETQYF
TRBJ1-1 | TRBV27 | NA | NA | TGTGCCAGCGGTATACAGGGATCCACTGAAGCTTTCTTT | CASGIQGSTEAFF
TRBJ1-1 | TRBV15 | NA | NA | TGTGCCACCAGCAGAGATTACGGGGACACTGAAGCTTTCTTT | CATSRDYGDTEAFF
TRBJ1-2 | TRBV6-5 | NA | NA | TGTGCCAGCAGTGCATCACGAGCGGTGGACTATGGCTACACCTTC | CASSASRAVDYGYTF
TRBJ2-3 | TRBV2 | once | TRBD2 | TGTGCCACCACGGGGACTAGCGGCACAGATACGCAGTATTTT | CATTGTSGTDTQYF
TRBJ2-1 | TRBV10-3 | NA | TRBD2 | TGTGCCATCAGTGAGTGGCGGGAGGGGAATGAGCAGTTCTTC | CAISEWREGNEQFF
TRBJ2-2 | TRBV27 | NA | NA | TGTGCCAGCAGTTTGGGGCAGGGTCACACCGGGGAGCTGTTTTTT | CASSLGQGHTGELFF
TRBJ1-2 | TRBV11-3 | few | TRBD1 | TGTGCCAGCAGTCAGACAGGGGTCAACTATGGCTACACCTTC | CASSQTGVNYGYTF
TRBJ1-1 | TRBV27 | NA | TRBD1 | TGTGCCAGCGGGCACAGGGGAGGTAGCGCTGAAGCTTTCTTT | CASGHRGGSAEAFF
TRBJ1-1 | TRBV5-1 | NA | NA | TGCGCCAGCACCTATTGGGCAGGGGCTGAAGCTTTCTTT | CASTYWAGAEAFF
TRBJ1-1 | TRBV4-1 | NA | TRBD1 | TGCGCCAGCAGCCAAGTGGGTGGAGGGGGCTTGACTGAAGCTTTCTTT | CASSQVGGGGLTEAFF
TRBJ1-2 | TRBV27 | NA | TRBD1 | TGTGCCAGCAGTTTGACAGGGCATGGCTACACCTTC | CASSLTGHGYTF
TRBJ1-3 | TRBV30 | NA | NA | TGTGCCTGGGGCTTCTCTGGAAACACCATATATTTT | CAWGFSGNTIYF
TRBJ1-1 | TRBV25-1 | few | NA | TGTGCCAGCAGTGTACAGATGAACACTGAAGCTTTCTTT | CASSVQMNTEAFF
TRBJ1-1 | TRBV7-3 | few | TRBD1 | TGTGCCAGCAGCTACAGGGGGAACACTGAAGCTTTCTTT | CASSYRGNTEAFF
TRBJ1-3 | TRBV7-9 | NA | NA | TGTGCCAGCAGACCCTGGACAGTCTCTGGAAACACCATATATTTT | CASRPWTVSGNTIYF
TRBJ1-5 | TRBV18 | NA | NA | TGTGCCAGCTCTTCGGGGCAGCCCCAGCATTTT | CASSSGQPQHF
TRBJ2-1 | TRBV6-5 | NA | TRBD1 | TGTGCCAGCAGTTCCCGGACAGGGGTCCACAATGAGCAGTTCTTC | CASSSRTGVHNEQFF
TRBJ1-4 | TRBV5-1 | few | TRBD1 | TGCGCCAGCGGAGGGTGGGACAGGGGGCAAGGACTGTTTTTT | CASGGWDRGQGLFF
TRBJ1-4 | TRBV18 | few | NA | TGTGCCAGCTCACCGGGGGCGCGTTACGAAAAACTGTTTTTT | CASSPGARYEKLFF
TRBJ2-1 | TRBV9 | NA | TRBD2 | TGTGCCAGCAGCGTAGTAGGACTAGCGGGAGCGTCGTACAATGAGCAGTTCTTC | CASSVVGLAGASYNEQFF
TRBJ2-5 | TRBV5-1 | NA | TRBD2 | TGCGCCAGCAGCTCGTTGGCTAGCGGGAGTGTGGAGACCCAGTACTTC | CASSSLASGSVETQYF
TRBJ2-1 | TRBV7-9 | NA | TRBD2 | TGTGCCAGCAGCCCGAAGGGTAGCGGGACTCCCGTGCAGTTCTTC | CASSPKGSGTPVQFF
TRBJ1-1 | TRBV9 | once | TRBD1 | TGTGCCAGCAGCCCCAGGGGGATGGACACTGAAGCTTTCTTT | CASSPRGMDTEAFF
TRBJ2-2 | TRBV27 | NA | NA | TGTGCCAGCACGGTGGGCGGAGGAACCGGGGAGCTGTTTTTT | CASTVGGGTGELFF
TRBJ2-1 | TRBV9 | NA | NA | TGTGCCAGCAGCCCTCGAGTGTGGGGGGGGCCCGAGCAGTTCTTC | CASSPRVWGGPEQFF
TRBJ1-5 | TRBV19 | once | NA | TGTGCCAGTAGTACCCTCGGACAGAGCAATCAGCCCCAGCATTTT | CASSTLGQSNQPQHF
TRBJ2-1 | TRBV5-4 | NA | NA | TGTGCCAGCGGGGGAAGGGGGAGGGTTCGGAATGAGCAGTTCTTC | CASGGRGRVRNEQFF
TRBJ1-2 | TRBV4-2 | NA | NA | TGTGCCAGCAGCCAAGGTAGCAGTTCCTATGGCTACACCTTC | CASSQGSSSYGYTF
TRBJ1-5 | TRBV7-9 | NA | TRBD1 | TGTGCCAGCAGCTTATCCGCCGGGACAGGGGATCAGCCCCAGCATTTT | CASSLSAGTGDQPQHF
TRBJ1-2 | TRBV19 | NA | NA | TGTGCCAGTACCCTTGGCAGATTCTATGGCTACACCTTC | CASTLGRFYGYTF
TRBJ2-3 | TRBV5-1 | NA | NA | TGCGCCAGCAGCTCTACAGATACGCAGTATTTT | CASSSTDTQYF
TRBJ2-4 | TRBV7-6 | NA | TRBD2 | TGTGCCAGCAACCAGGAGGCTAGCGGGGGGGGTCTAGCCAAAAACATTCAGTACTTC | CASNQEASGGGLAKNIQYF
TRBJ2-2 | TRBV7-3 | once | NA | TGTGCCAGCAGCTTGGACAGGAACACCGGGGAGCTGTTTTTT | CASSLDRNTGELFF
TRBJ2-2 | TRBV6-1 | once | NA | TGTGCCAGCAGTGTGGCGGGTCCGAACACCGGGGAGCTGTTTTTT | CASSVAGPNTGELFF
TRBJ2-3 | TRBV23-1 | NA | NA | TGCGCCAGCAATGAAAAGACTACCTACACAGATACGCAGTATTTT | CASNEKTTYTDTQYF